This TCR beta chain was recorded in a study of blood T cell repertoires in COVID-19. Whole-study context: Samples of COVID-19 (acute and convalescent) were obtained from the United States, Italy and Spain.

Authors' processing steps: Nucleated cell counts were estimated from reference gene primer amplification. Assay used: immunoSEQ multiplex PCR; TCRdb lists only in-frame clones, some missing. D and trimming come from the DNA, and the V and J calls and clone size come from that table. The sample has around 210,000 clones; 65% to 90% are singletons. The CDR3 is made up of 13 amino acids. The V and J ends lost 2 bases and 1 base respectively, with 5 bases between them. Germline V CDR1 and CDR2: MNHEY, SVGEGT. In the case of this clone: Additional DNA sequences in this sample encode the identical CDR3.

This TCR derives from a man over 45 with COVID-19, enrolled during active disease. The J gene is TRBJ1-1, the V gene TRBV6-2 or TRBV6-3, with D uncertain. Sequencing was carried out using peripheral blood. The CDR3 DNA reads as TGTGCCAGCAGTTACGGCGGGAACACTGAAGCTTTCTTT. It encodes CASSYGGNTEAFF.